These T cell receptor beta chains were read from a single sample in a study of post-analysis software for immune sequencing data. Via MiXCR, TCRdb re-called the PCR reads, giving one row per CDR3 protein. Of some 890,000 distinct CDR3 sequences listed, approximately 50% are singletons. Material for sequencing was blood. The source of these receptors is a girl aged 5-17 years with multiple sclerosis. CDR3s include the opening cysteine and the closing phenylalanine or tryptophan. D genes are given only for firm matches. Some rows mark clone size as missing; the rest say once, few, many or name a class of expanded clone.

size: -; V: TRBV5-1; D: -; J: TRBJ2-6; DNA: TGCGCCGGCAGGTCGGGGGCTGGGGCCAACGTCCTGACTTTC; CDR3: CAGRSGAGANVLTF
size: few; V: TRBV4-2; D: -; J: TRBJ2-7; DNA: TGTGCCAGCAGCCAAGAGGGGGCTGGGGGCGAGCAGTACTTC; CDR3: CASSQEGAGGEQYF
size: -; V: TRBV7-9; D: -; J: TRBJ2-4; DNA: TGTGCCACCTCCTCCCTTTCTCGGGAGCAGTACTTC; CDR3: CATSSLSREQYF
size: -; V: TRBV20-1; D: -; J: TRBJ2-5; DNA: TGCAGTGCTAGCAAGGGACCCCAAGAGACCCAGTACTTC; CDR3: CSASKGPQETQYF
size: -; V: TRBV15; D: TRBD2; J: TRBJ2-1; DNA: TGTGCCACCAGCAGCCTAGCGGGAGTCTACAATGAGCAGTTCTTC; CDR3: CATSSLAGVYNEQFF
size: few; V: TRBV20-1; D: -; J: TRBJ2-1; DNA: TGCAGTGCTACGGGCCAGGCCGGCGGGATAGGTGAGCAGTTCTTC; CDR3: CSATGQAGGIGEQFF
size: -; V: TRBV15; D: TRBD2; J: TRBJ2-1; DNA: TGTGCCACCAGCAGAGATCAGGGCGGGGGGCCAGCAGCAATAGGGGTCTACAATGAGCAGTTCTTC; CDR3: CATSRDQGGGPAAIGVYNEQFF
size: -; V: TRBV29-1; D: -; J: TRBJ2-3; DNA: TGCAGCGTTGAAGTACTAATCCTCACAGATACGCAGTATTTT; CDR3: CSVEVLILTDTQYF
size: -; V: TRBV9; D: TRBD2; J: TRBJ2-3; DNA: TGTGCCAGCAGTCGGACTAGCGGGGGGCAAAGAACTAGCACAGATACGCAGTATTTT; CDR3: CASSRTSGGQRTSTDTQYF
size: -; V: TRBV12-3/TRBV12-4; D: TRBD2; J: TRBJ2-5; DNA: TGTGCCAGCAGTTTAGCGTCGGCTAGCGGGGTAGAGACCCAGTACTTC; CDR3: CASSLASASGVETQYF
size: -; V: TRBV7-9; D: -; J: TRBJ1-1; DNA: TGTGCCAGCAGTTTAGGGCAGGGTCACACTGAAGCTTTCTTT; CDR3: CASSLGQGHTEAFF